Listed here are 21 T cell receptor beta chains from one sample, sequenced in a study. Via MiXCR, TCRdb re-called the 5' RACE reads, giving one row per CDR3 protein. The sample includes approximately 40,000 distinct CDR3 sequences, 25% to 35% of them seen just once. Sequencing used tumor-infiltrating memory CD4+ T cells sorted from the breast tumor. Subset meaning: memory CD4+ T cells, CD4+CD45RO+CD25-. Receptor source: a female donor with breast cancer.

In this sample, this clonotype turned up once. The junction departs from the called germline gene at one end, perhaps through a read error. The chain carries TRBV9 and TRBJ2-7; TRBD1 aligns across 7 bases. Germline-derived CDR1 and CDR2 are SGDLS and YYNGEE. The CDR3 has 12 residues. In DNA, the CDR3 is TGTGCCAGCAGCGGGGACAGCTCCTTATTGCACTTC. Its translation is CASSGDSSLLHF.

The V call is TRBV20-1, the J call TRBJ2-3; possible D gene TRBD2, 5 bases. The V gene lost 3 bases and the J gene lost 4 bases, with 20 bases spanning the gap. The germline CDR1 and CDR2 sequences are DFQATT and SNEGSKA (reference sequence). The CDR3 totals 16 residues. The CDR3 loop is CSASREGNQSPDTQYF. Written as DNA, the CDR3 is TGCAGTGCTAGTAGAGAGGGTAATCAGAGCCCAGATACGCAGTATTTT.

This sequence joins TRBV5-5 and TRBJ1-1; 10 bases line up with TRBD1. The length of the CDR3 is 13 residues. Trimming took 7 bases from V and 2 from J; bases not matched to a gene: 2. Germline loops: CDR1 SGHKS, CDR2 YYEKEE (reference sequence). The CDR3, as DNA: TGTGCCAGCGGACAGGGGGGTAACACTGAAGCTTTCTTT. The encoded protein is CASGQGGNTEAFF.

At least ten counts were recorded for this clonotype. The chain employs TRBV6-2 or TRBV6-3 and TRBJ2-7; no firm D call. Per the germline V gene, CDR1 is MNHEY and CDR2 is SVGEGT. The CDR3 runs 12 residues. V lost 5 bases to trimming and J lost 2 bases, with 7 bases between them. The CDR3 protein is CASSTSAYEQYF. As DNA, the CDR3 is TGTGCCAGCAGTACCTCCGCCTACGAGCAGTACTTC.

This clonotype came up a few times. The chain has TRBV11-2 and TRBJ2-7; TRBD2 matches at 9 bases. The germline V gene encodes CDR1 SGHAT and CDR2 FQNNGV. This CDR3 comprises 17 residues. The trim removed 1 base at V and 2 bases at J, leaving 9 bases unmatched. CDR3 DNA sequence: TGTGCCAGCAGCTTAGTCCAGGGCGGGAGGGGCGCCTACGAGCAGTACTTC. Its protein product is CASSLVQGGRGAYEQYF.

This chain links TRBV4-2 with TRBJ2-5, with 13 nucleotides matching TRBD2. With V trimmed by 4 bases and J by 2 bases, 4 bases remained unmatched. CDR1 is LGHNA, CDR2 YNFKEQ, per germline. The CDR3 runs 16 residues. The CDR3 DNA reads TGTGCCAGCAGCCGAAGACTAGCGGGGGGACAAGAGACCCAGTACTTC. Its protein is CASSRRLAGGQETQYF.

This clonotype was observed at least ten times. The gene calls are TRBV12-3 or TRBV12-4 and TRBJ2-7; D is undetermined. V gave up 5 bases and J gave up 3 bases, with 8 bases separating them. CDR3 size: 12 residues. CDR3 amino acids: CASSLNLYEQYF. In nucleotides, the CDR3 is TGTGCCAGCAGTCTCAACCTCTACGAGCAGTACTTC.

The gene calls are TRBV10-2 and TRBJ1-5; no definite D call. The CDR3 runs to 14 residues. Germline lookup yields CDR1 WSHSY and CDR2 SAAADI. Trimming left V 6 bases short and J 1 base short, with 10 bases between. The CDR3 loop reads CASRDGQSNQPQHF. In DNA form, the CDR3 reads TGCGCCAGCAGAGACGGCCAGAGCAATCAGCCCCAGCATTTT.

This clonotype came up many times. The V call is TRBV20-1, the J call TRBJ2-3; weak D call: TRBD1 (5 bases). Per the germline V gene, CDR1 is DFQATT and CDR2 is SNEGSKA (reference sequence). This CDR3 has 11 amino acids. V lost 8 bases, J lost 5 bases, and 11 bases lay in between. CDR3 residues: CSPRGGDTQYF. The CDR3 DNA follows: TGCAGTCCAAGGGGCGGAGATACGCAGTATTTT.

The chain links TRBV28 to TRBJ2-2; D tentatively reads TRBD1 or TRBD2 (5 bases each). The germline gives CDR1 MDHEN, CDR2 SYDVKM. The V gene lost 3 bases and the J gene lost 4 bases, with 15 bases spanning the gap. The CDR3 is 16 amino acids. The CDR3 region is CASSFSGTVITGELFF. The CDR3 DNA reads TGTGCCAGCAGTTTCTCCGGGACGGTGATCACCGGGGAGCTGTTTTTT.

This rearrangement joins TRBV12-3 or TRBV12-4 to TRBJ1-1, with 9 positions matching TRBD1. Losses at the gene ends were 6 bases for V and 4 bases for J; bases not matched to a gene: 6. This CDR3 comprises 14 residues. CDR3 residues: CASRVLTGGTEAFF. CDR3 in DNA: TGTGCCAGCAGGGTACTGACAGGGGGCACTGAAGCTTTCTTT.

The gene calls are TRBV5-1 and TRBJ2-2; 7 positions match TRBD2. Germline CDR1 reads SGHRS; CDR2 reads YFSETQ. With 3 bases clipped from V and 4 bases from J, the junction kept 9 bases outside the gene matches. The CDR3 spans 16 residues. The CDR3 sequence is CASSSGGRPATGELFF. In DNA, the CDR3 is TGCGCCAGCAGCTCGGGCGGGAGACCGGCCACCGGGGAGCTGTTTTTT.

This clonotype has only one observation. This chain connects TRBV20-1 to TRBJ2-1; 8 bases line up with TRBD2. This CDR3 has 16 residues. Germline trimming cut 3 bases from V and 0 bases from J; bases unmatched to any gene: 7. The germline V gene encodes CDR1 DFQATT and CDR2 SNEGSKA (reference sequence). The CDR3 protein is CSASSAGGSSYNEQFF. The CDR3 DNA sequence: TGCAGTGCTAGTTCGGCGGGAGGTTCCTCCTACAATGAGCAGTTCTTC.

The genes are TRBV6-5 and TRBJ1-2; possibly TRBD1 for D (5 bases). This CDR3 is 13 amino acids long. Trimming took off 2 bases at V and 4 bases at J, with 8 bases between the two ends. Germline CDR1 and CDR2: MNHEY and SVGAGI. The CDR3 here is CASSYEQAYGYTF. The CDR3 DNA reads as TGTGCCAGCAGTTACGAACAGGCCTATGGCTACACCTTC.

This clonotype was observed many times. The rearrangement joins TRBV5-1 to TRBJ2-3; D may be TRBD1 or TRBD2 (6 bases each). Deletions cut 9 bases from V and 0 bases from J, with 14 bases between. Looked up from germline, CDR1 is SGHRS and CDR2 is YFSETQ. The CDR3 extends over 14 amino acids. The CDR3 spells CATRTGASTDTQYF. The CDR3 bases are TGCGCCACAAGAACGGGGGCTAGCACAGATACGCAGTATTTT.

Points on this clonotype: Relative to the germline gene, one junction end is altered; a read error may explain this. CDR3 in DNA: TGCGCCAGCAGCCCCTACGCAGAGAACACTGAAGCTCTCTTT. It is translated as CASSPYAENTEALF. This chain joins TRBV5-1 and TRBJ1-1; no clear D gene. CDR3 length: 14 amino acids. CDR1 and CDR2 (germline): SGHRS, YFSETQ.

This clonotype was observed at least ten times. The chain is built from TRBV12-3 or TRBV12-4 and TRBJ2-2; 9 nucleotides align to TRBD1. With V trimmed by 4 bases and J by 5 bases, 5 bases remained unmatched. The CDR3 extends over 15 amino acids. The CDR3 spells CASSYRQGGTGELFF. The CDR3 coding sequence is TGTGCCAGCAGTTACCGACAGGGGGGTACCGGGGAGCTGTTTTTT.

This clonotype was detected a few times. This chain uses TRBV12-3 or TRBV12-4 with TRBJ1-1; D unclear. The CDR3 loop spans 13 amino acids. With 3 bases removed from V and 3 bases from J, the gap between germline ends came to 8 bases. CDR3 sequence: CASSFMAHTEAFF. CDR3 DNA: TGTGCCAGCAGTTTTATGGCACACACTGAAGCTTTCTTT.

There are a few counts of this clonotype. The chain has TRBV5-6 and TRBJ1-3; TRBD1 matches at 8 bases. The CDR3 length is 15 residues. CDR1 and CDR2 from the germline V gene are SGHDT and YYEEEE. V shed 2 bases, J shed 2 bases, and the junction held 3 bases outside the gene matches. CDR3 sequence reads: CASSFPGGPGNTIYF. In DNA form, the CDR3 reads TGTGCCAGCAGCTTTCCAGGGGGCCCTGGAAACACCATATATTTT.

This clonotype was observed at least ten times. The V gene is TRBV6-5, the J gene TRBJ1-3; no clear D gene. V was cut by 6 bases and J by 8 bases, with 8 bases left in between. Germline V CDR1 and CDR2: MNHEY, SVGAGI. This CDR3 is built from 11 residues. CDR3 amino acids: CASSPGHTIYF. CDR3 DNA: TGTGCCAGCAGCCCCGGCCACACCATATATTTT.

V is TRBV15 and J is TRBJ1-5; no firm D call. The CDR3 has 13 amino acids. The V gene's germline CDR1 is LNHNV and CDR2 YYDKDF (reference sequence). Between the trimmed V and J ends, which lost 9 bases and 0 bases, there was a span of 9 bases. CDR3 residues: CATSENSNQPQHF. In DNA form, the CDR3 reads TGTGCCACGAGTGAAAATAGCAATCAGCCCCAGCATTTT.